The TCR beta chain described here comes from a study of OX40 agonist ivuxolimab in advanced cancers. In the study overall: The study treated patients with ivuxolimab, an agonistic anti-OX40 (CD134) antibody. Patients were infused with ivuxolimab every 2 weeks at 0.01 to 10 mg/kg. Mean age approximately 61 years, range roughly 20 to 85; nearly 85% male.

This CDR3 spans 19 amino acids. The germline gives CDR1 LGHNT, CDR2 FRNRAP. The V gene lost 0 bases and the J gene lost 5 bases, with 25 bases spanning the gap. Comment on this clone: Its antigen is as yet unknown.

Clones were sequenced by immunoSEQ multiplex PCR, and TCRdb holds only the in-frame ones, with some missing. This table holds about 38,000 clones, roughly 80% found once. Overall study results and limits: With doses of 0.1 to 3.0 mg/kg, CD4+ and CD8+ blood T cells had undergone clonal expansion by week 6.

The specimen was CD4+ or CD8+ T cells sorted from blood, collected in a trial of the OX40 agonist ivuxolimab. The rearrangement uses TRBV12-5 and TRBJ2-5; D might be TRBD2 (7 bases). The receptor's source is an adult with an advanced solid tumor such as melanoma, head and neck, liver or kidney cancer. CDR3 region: CASGLVQPLAEGGRETQYF. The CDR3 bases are TGTGCTAGTGGTTTGGTCCAACCACTAGCTGAGGGGGGGAGGGAGACCCAGTACTTC.